This entry lists 6 T cell receptor beta chains sequenced from one sample in a study of shared T cell receptors in the human thymus. TCRdb's table, derived via immunoSEQ multiplex PCR, lists solely in-frame clones and lacks some. The data hold hundreds of thousands of clones, with approximately 95% observed a single time. Material for sequencing was thymocytes. The receptor set was obtained from a human donor.

The chain carries TRBV10-1 and TRBJ2-7; D remains unclear. Trimming stripped 3 bases from V and 3 bases from J, with 15 bases between. CDR3 length equals 15 residues. The germline CDR1 and CDR2 sequences are WNHNN and SYGVQD (reference sequence). CDR3 DNA sequence: TGCGCCAGCAGTGAATTGTGGGCAAGACGCTACGAGCAGTACTTC. Protein: CASSELWARRYEQYF.

The J gene is TRBJ1-3, the V gene TRBV7-2; 9 bases match TRBD1. The CDR3 sequence is 18 residues long. CDR1 is SGHTA, CDR2 FQGNSA, per germline. The V segment lost 4 bases and the J segment 4 bases; nucleotides outside the gene matches: 14. The chain's CDR3 is CASSSNNRGPNGGNTIYF. CDR3 in DNA: TGTGCCAGCAGCTCGAATAACAGGGGGCCGAACGGGGGAAACACCATATATTTT.

This rearrangement joins TRBV6-1 to TRBJ2-7; TRBD1 aligns across 8 bases. The V gene's germline CDR1 is MNHNS and CDR2 SASEGT. Trimming cost V 4 bases and J 0 bases; bases outside gene matches: 5. This CDR3 has 15 amino acids. CDR3 residues: CASSVPGQVSYEQYF. The CDR3 nucleotides are TGTGCCAGCAGTGTCCCGGGACAGGTCTCCTACGAGCAGTACTTC.

The chain joins TRBV7-8 to TRBJ2-1, with D possibly being TRBD2 (5 bases). Germline assignment: CDR1 SGHVS and CDR2 FQNEAQ. V lost 6 bases and J lost 8, with 20 bases in between. The CDR3 extends over 15 amino acids. CDR3 nucleotides: TGTGCCAGCAGTCACTTGGCGGTCCTAGCCCATGAGCAGTTCTTC. Protein sequence: CASSHLAVLAHEQFF.

The chain carries TRBV4-3 and TRBJ1-5; D call uncertain. Germline assignment: CDR1 LGHNA and CDR2 YSLEER. V was cut by 0 bases and J by 6 bases, with 6 bases left in between. CDR3 length: 13 residues. The DNA of the CDR3 is TGCGCCAGCAGCCAAGATTGGTGTCAGCCCCAGCATTTT. It is translated as CASSQDWCQPQHF.

V is TRBV7-2 and J is TRBJ2-7; TRBD1 might be the D (6 bases). Trimming cost V 8 bases and J 2 bases, with 10 bases left between them. Germline V lookup: CDR1 SGHTA, CDR2 FQGNSA. The CDR3 sequence is 12 residues long. The CDR3 loop reads CASGDTTYEQYF. The CDR3 bases are TGTGCCAGCGGGGACACGACCTACGAGCAGTACTTC.